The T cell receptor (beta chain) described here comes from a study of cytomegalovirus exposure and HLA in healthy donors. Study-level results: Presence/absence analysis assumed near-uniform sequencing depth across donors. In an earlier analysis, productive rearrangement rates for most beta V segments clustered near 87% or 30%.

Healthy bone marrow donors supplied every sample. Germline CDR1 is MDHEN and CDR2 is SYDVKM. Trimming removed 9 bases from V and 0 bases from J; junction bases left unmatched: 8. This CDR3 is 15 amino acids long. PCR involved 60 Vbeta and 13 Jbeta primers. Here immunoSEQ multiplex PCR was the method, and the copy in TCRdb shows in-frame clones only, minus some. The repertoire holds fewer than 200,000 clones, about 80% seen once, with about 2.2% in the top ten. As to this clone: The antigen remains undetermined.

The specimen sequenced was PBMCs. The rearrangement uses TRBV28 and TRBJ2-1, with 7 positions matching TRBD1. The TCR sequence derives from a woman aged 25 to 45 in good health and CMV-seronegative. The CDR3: CASTPRGSSYNEQFF. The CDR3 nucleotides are TGTGCCAGTACCCCCAGGGGGAGCTCCTACAATGAGCAGTTCTTC.